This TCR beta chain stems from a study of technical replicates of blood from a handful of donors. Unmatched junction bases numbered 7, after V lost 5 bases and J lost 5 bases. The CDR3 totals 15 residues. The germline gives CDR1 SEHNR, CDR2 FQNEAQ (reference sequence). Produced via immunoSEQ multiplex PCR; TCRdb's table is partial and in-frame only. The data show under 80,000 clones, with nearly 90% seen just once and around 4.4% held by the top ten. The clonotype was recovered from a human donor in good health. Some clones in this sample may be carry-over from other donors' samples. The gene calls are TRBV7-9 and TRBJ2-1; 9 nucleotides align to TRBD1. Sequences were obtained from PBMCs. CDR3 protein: CASSRRTGVDNEQFF. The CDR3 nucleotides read TGTGCCAGCAGCCGACGGACAGGGGTCGACAATGAGCAGTTCTTC.